The TCR beta chain described here comes from a study of cytomegalovirus exposure and HLA in healthy donors. Comment on this clone: Its antigen is not identified.

Whole-study findings and limits: HLA alleles showed associations with 15,000 to 20,000 TCR beta sequences in a later analysis, at a 0.05 false discovery rate. Researchers reported in a later analysis that a missense DCLRE1C variant was tied to TCR beta V- and J-gene trimming. A later analysis showed TCR association rates differing by HLA locus, peaking at DRB1 and lowest at HLA-C.

The PCR ran on 60 Vbeta and 13 Jbeta primers. Assay used: immunoSEQ multiplex PCR; TCRdb lists only in-frame clones, some missing. The table lists about 160,000 clones, 70% to 85% of them singletons. V lost 2 bases to trimming and J lost 7 bases; unmatched junction nucleotides: 10. Per the germline V gene, CDR1 is LNHNV and CDR2 is YYDKDF (reference sequence). This CDR3 has 16 amino acids. What was sequenced was PBMCs. The rearrangement uses TRBV15 and TRBJ1-4, with 7 bases lining up with TRBD1. This clonotype was sampled from a male donor in good health and CMV-seronegative. As DNA, the CDR3 is TGTGCCACCAGCAGAAAACTCCGGGACAGAGGTGAAAAACTGTTTTTT. Residues: CATSRKLRDRGEKLFF.